The clone carrying this T cell receptor (beta chain) was detected only once. Its antigen is not known. This entry comes from a study of cytomegalovirus exposure and HLA in healthy donors. Turning to the study itself: Early release data held 85 million or so unique TCRs from HLA-typed donors. Overall study results and limits: Earlier analysis found most TCR beta V segments productive about 90% or about 30% of the time. Reported results showed that the classifier diagnosed cytomegalovirus status with high specificity and sensitivity. In a later analysis, HLA-C alleles had the fewest associated TCRs, DRB1 alleles the most.

This CDR3 has 12 amino acids. Germline V gives CDR1 MNHEY, CDR2 SMNVEV (reference sequence). Trimming shortened V by 6 bases and J by 7 bases, and 12 bases separated the two germline ends. PCR primers comprised 60 Vbeta and 13 Jbeta primers. Using immunoSEQ multiplex PCR, the repertoire was profiled, and TCRdb retains in-frame clones only, with some absent. The sample has 150,000 to 200,000 clones, about 85% seen once; the top ten hold about 2.1%. The chain uses TRBV27 and TRBJ1-1; weak D call: TRBD1 (5 bases). What was sequenced was PBMCs. The TCR sequence derives from a man younger than 35 in good health and CMV-seropositive. The CDR3 DNA sequence: TGTGCCAGCAGCACAGGAGGGTTTGAAGCTTTCTTT. Translation gives CASSTGGFEAFF.